The clone carrying this TCR beta chain was counted between two and nine times. The entry originates in a study of T-cell reconstitution after alpha-beta-depleted transplantation in children. The CDR3 sequence is 16 residues long. V shed 2 bases and J shed 5 bases, with 19 bases lying between them. The germline V gene encodes CDR1 SGHDT and CDR2 YYEEEE. Preparation of the TCRbeta library used unique molecular identifiers. One entry per CDR3 protein results from TCRdb running MiXCR on the PCR reads. Of 450,000 to 500,000 distinct CDR3 sequences detected, around 13% appear once; the ten largest clones hold about 5.6%.

Here the sequenced sample was PBMCs from the stem cell graft donor, taken from the stem cell graft. The chain couples TRBV5-6 to TRBJ2-5, with D perhaps assigned TRBD1 or TRBD2 (5 bases each). This receptor was identified in a human donor who donated a stem cell graft to a child with combined immunodeficiency. As DNA, the CDR3 is TGTGCCAGCAGCTTTACCGGGACGGAAGGTTTGGAGACCCAGTACTTC. It specifies CASSFTGTEGLETQYF.